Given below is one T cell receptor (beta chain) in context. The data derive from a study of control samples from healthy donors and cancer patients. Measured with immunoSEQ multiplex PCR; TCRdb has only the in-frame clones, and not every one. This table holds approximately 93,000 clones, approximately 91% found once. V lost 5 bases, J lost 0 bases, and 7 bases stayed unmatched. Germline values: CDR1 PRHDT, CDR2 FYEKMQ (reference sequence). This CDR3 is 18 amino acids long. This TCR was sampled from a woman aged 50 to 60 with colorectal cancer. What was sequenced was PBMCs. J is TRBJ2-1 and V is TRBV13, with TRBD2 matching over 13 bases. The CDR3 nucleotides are TGTGCCAGCAGCCACGGACTAGCGGGGGTCCTCTCCTACAATGAGCAGTTCTTC. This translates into CASSHGLAGVLSYNEQFF.